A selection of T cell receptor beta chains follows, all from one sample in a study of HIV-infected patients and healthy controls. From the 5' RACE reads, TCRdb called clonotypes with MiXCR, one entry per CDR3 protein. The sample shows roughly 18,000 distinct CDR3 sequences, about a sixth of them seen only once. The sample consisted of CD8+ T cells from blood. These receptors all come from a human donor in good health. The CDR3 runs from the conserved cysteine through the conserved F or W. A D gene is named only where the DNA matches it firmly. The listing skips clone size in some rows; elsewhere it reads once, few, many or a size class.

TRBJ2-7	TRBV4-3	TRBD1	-	TGCGCCAGCAGTCGCGACAGGGGGATAAACTACGAGCAGTACTTC	CASSRDRGINYEQYF
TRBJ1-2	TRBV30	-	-	TGTGCCTGGAGTGTAACGGAGAACTATGGCTACACCTTC	CAWSVTENYGYTF
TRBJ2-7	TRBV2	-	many	TGTGCCAGCAGTGGTAGCGTGCTGTCCTCCTACGAGCAGTACTTC	CASSGSVLSSYEQYF
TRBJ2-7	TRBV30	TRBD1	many	TGTGCCTGGAGTATCAAACAGGGGGCCGGTAGCGAGCAGTACTTC	CAWSIKQGAGSEQYF
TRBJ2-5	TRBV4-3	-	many	TGCGCCAGCAGCCAAGATCTCGGAAACAGTCAAGAGACCCAGTACTTC	CASSQDLGNSQETQYF
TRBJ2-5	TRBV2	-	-	TGTGCCAGCAGTGATAGGTACTCGGTCGGAAAAGAGACCCAGTACTTC	CASSDRYSVGKETQYF
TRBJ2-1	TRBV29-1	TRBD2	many	TGCAGCGACCTGGTGGGAGGGCCCAATGAGCAGTTCTTC	CSDLVGGPNEQFF
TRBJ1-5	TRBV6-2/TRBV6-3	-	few	TGTGCCAGCAGTTACCAGGGAGGCAATCAGCCCCAGCATTTT	CASSYQGGNQPQHF
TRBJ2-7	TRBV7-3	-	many	TGTGCCAGCAGCTCTTCGGACGGTAGAGCAGAAAGGTACTTC	CASSSSDGRAERYF
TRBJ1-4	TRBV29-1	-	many	TGCAGCGTTGGGACAGATTATAATGAAAAACTGTTTTTT	CSVGTDYNEKLFF
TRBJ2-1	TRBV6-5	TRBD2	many	TGTGCCAGCAGTTACGGCGGGAGCTCCTACAATGAGCAGTTCTTC	CASSYGGSSYNEQFF
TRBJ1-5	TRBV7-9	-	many	TGTGCCAGCAGCTCAGAAATACAGCCCCAGCATTTT	CASSSEIQPQHF
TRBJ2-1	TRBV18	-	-	TGTGCCAGCTCATTGGGCGATTTCGAAAGCGGGTACAATGAGCAGTTCTTC	CASSLGDFESGYNEQFF
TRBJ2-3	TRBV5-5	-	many	TGTGCCAGCAGCTTGGCGGGGGGCCAGTTCACAGATACGCAGTATTTT	CASSLAGGQFTDTQYF
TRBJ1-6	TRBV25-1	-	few	TGTGCCAGCAGTGAATATATGGGCGGTATAGCACCCCTCCACTTT	CASSEYMGGIAPLHF
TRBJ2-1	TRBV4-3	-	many	TGCGCCAGCAGCCCCGGGACTGAACGCTACAATGAGCAGTTCTTC	CASSPGTERYNEQFF
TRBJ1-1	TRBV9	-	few	TGTGCCAGCAGCGCTAGATCAGGGCCAATCACTGAAGCTTTCTTT	CASSARSGPITEAFF
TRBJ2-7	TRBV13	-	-	TGTGCCAGCGGGGCCGCCCGGGAGCTAGGGAAGATCTCCTACGAGCAGTACTTC	CASGAARELGKISYEQYF
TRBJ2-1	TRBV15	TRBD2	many	TGTGCCACCAGCAGAGAAGTGGGCCTAGCGGGCCCCTACAATGAGCAGTTCTTC	CATSREVGLAGPYNEQFF